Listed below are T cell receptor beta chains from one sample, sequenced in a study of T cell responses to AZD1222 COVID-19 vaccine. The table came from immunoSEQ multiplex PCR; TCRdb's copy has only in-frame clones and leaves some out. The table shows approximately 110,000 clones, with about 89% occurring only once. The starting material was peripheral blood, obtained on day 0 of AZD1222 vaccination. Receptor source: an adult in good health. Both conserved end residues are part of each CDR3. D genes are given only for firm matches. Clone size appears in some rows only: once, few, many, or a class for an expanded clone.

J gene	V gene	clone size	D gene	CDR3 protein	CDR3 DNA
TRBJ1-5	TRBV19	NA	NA	CASNCPFSEHYSNQPQHF	TGTGCCAGTAATTGCCCGTTCTCGGAACATTATAGCAATCAGCCCCAGCATTTT
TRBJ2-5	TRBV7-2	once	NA	CASSAYRDQETQYF	TGTGCCAGCAGCGCCTACAGGGACCAAGAGACCCAGTACTTC
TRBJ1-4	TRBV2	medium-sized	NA	CASSVYQQPNEKLFF	TGTGCCAGCAGTGTTTATCAACAGCCTAATGAAAAACTGTTTTTT
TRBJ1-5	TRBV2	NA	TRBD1	CASTPGTGGNQPQHF	TGTGCCAGCACCCCGGGGACAGGGGGGAATCAGCCCCAGCATTTT
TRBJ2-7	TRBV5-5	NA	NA	CASSPVLGSYYEQYF	TGTGCCAGCAGCCCTGTTCTAGGGTCGTACTACGAGCAGTACTTC
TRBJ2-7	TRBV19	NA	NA	CASNPAGPGDYEQYF	TGTGCCAGTAACCCCGCCGGACCTGGTGATTACGAGCAGTACTTC
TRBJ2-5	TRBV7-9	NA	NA	CASSLSEQETQYF	TGTGCCAGCAGCTTGTCAGAACAAGAGACCCAGTACTTC
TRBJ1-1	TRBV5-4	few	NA	CASSLTGNTEAFF	TGTGCCAGCAGCTTGACCGGGAACACTGAAGCTTTCTTT
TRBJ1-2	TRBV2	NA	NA	CASSATGVGYGYTF	TGTGCCAGCAGTGCCACCGGGGTTGGTTATGGCTACACCTTC
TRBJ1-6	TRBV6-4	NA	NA	CASRDSSYNSPLHF	TGTGCCAGCAGGGACAGCTCCTATAATTCACCCCTCCACTTT
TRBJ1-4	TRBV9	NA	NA	CASSVGVTNEKLFF	TGTGCCAGCAGCGTAGGCGTAACTAATGAAAAACTGTTTTTT
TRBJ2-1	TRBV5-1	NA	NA	CASSLGSYNEQFF	TGCGCCAGCAGCTTGGGCAGCTACAATGAGCAGTTCTTC
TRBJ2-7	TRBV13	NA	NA	CASSVGPDSYEQYF	TGTGCCAGCAGCGTGGGACCCGACTCCTACGAGCAGTACTTC
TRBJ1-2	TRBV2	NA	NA	CASRDQQGTYGYTF	TGTGCCAGCAGGGATCAACAGGGTACCTATGGCTACACCTTC
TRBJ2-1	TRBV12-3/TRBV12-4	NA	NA	CASSYYNEQFF	TGTGCCAGCAGCTACTACAATGAGCAGTTCTTC
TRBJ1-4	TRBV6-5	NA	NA	CASTQMGGSNEKLFF	TGTGCCAGCACCCAGATGGGGGGTTCTAATGAAAAACTGTTTTTT
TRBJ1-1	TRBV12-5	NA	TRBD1	CASALPGGEFTEAFF	TGTGCTAGTGCCCTTCCAGGGGGCGAGTTCACTGAAGCTTTCTTT
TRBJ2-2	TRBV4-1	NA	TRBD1	CASSRDSPNTGELFF	TGCGCCAGCAGCAGGGACAGCCCGAACACCGGGGAGCTGTTTTTT
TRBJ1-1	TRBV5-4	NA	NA	CASSRGADTEAFF	TGTGCCAGCAGCCGAGGCGCGGACACTGAAGCTTTCTTT
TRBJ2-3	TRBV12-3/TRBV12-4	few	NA	CASSFDSGDTQYF	TGTGCCAGCAGTTTTGATAGCGGAGATACGCAGTATTTT
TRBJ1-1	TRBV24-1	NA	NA	CATSDSGGAEAFF	TGTGCCACCAGTGATTCCGGGGGCGCTGAAGCTTTCTTT
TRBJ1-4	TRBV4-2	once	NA	CASRPTDSNEKLFF	TGTGCCAGCAGGCCGACAGACAGTAATGAAAAACTGTTTTTT
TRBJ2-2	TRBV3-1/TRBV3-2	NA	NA	CASSLQQSGGGELFF	TGTGCCAGCAGCCTACAACAATCAGGCGGGGGGGAGCTGTTTTTT
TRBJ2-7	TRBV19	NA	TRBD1	CASSPLGRDRAATYEQYF	TGTGCCAGTTCTCCCCTAGGAAGGGACAGGGCCGCCACGTACGAGCAGTACTTC
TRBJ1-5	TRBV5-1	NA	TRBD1	CASSLGERGPNQPQHF	TGCGCCAGCAGCTTGGGGGAGAGGGGGCCGAATCAGCCCCAGCATTTT
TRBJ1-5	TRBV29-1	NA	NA	CSVGEINQPQHF	TGCAGCGTTGGAGAGATCAATCAGCCCCAGCATTTT